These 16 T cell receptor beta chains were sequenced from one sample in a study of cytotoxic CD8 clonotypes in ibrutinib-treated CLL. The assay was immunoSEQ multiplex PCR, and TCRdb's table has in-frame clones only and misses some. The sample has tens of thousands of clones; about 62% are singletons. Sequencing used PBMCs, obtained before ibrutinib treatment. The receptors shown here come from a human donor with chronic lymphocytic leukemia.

CDR3 loop: CASSEGSYSNQPQHF. Here the CDR3 DNA reads TGTGCCAGCAGTGAGGGCAGTTATAGCAATCAGCCCCAGCATTTT. V is TRBV6-1 and J is TRBJ1-5; D not certain. The V gene lost 3 bases and the J gene lost 0 bases, with 9 bases spanning the gap. CDR1 and CDR2 (germline): MNHNS, SASEGT. CDR3 length: 15 amino acids.

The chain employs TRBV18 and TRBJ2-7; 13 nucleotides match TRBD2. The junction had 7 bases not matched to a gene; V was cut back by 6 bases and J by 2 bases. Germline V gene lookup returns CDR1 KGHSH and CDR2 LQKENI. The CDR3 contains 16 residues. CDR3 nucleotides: TGTGCCAGCTCTCCCGCCGGGACTAGCGGGGCCTACGAGCAGTACTTC. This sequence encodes CASSPAGTSGAYEQYF. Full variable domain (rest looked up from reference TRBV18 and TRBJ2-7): NAGVMQNPRHLVRRRGQEARLRCSPMKGHSHVYWYRQLPEEGLKFMVYLQKENIIDESGMPKERFSAEFPKEGPSILRIQQVVRGDSAAYFCASSPAGTSGAYEQYFGPGTRLTVT.

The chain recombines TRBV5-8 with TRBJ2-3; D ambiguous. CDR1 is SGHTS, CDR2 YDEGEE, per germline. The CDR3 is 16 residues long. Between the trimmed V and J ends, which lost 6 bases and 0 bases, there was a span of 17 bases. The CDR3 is CASTDGRAPSTDTQYF. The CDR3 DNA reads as TGTGCCAGCACCGACGGCCGGGCCCCTAGCACAGATACGCAGTATTTT. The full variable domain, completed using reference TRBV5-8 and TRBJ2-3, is EAGVTQSPTHLIKTRGQQATLRCSPISGHTSVYWYQQALGLGLQFLLWYDEGEERNRGNFPPRFSGRQFPNYSSELNVNALELEDSALYLCASTDGRAPSTDTQYFGPGTRLTVL.

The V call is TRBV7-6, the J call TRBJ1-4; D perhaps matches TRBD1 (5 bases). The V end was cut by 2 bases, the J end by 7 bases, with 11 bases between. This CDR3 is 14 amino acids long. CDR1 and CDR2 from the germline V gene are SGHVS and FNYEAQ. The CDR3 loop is CASSLPGGSEKLFF. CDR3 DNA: TGTGCCAGCAGCTTACCCGGGGGTAGTGAAAAACTGTTTTTT. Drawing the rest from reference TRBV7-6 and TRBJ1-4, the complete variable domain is GAGVSQSPRYKVTKRGQDVALRCDPISGHVSLYWYRQALGQGPEFLTYFNYEAQQDKSGLPNDRFSAERPEGSISTLTIQRTEQRDSAMYRCASSLPGGSEKLFFGSGTQLSVL.

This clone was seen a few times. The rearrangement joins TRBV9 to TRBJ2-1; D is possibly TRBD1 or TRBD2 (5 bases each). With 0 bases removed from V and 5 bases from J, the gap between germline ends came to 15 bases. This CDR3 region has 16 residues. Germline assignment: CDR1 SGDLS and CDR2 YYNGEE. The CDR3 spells CASSVAGTVGNNEQFF. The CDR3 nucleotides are TGTGCCAGCAGCGTAGCGGGGACGGTGGGAAACAATGAGCAGTTCTTC.

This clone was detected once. The CDR3 spells CAWNTIHNEKLFF. The CDR3 bases are TGTGCCTGGAACACTATCCATAATGAAAAACTGTTTTTT. The rearrangement joins TRBV30 to TRBJ1-4, with unresolved D. From germline, CDR1 is GTSNPN and CDR2 SVGIG (reference sequence). V was cut by 4 bases and J by 4 bases, with 10 bases left in between. The length of the CDR3 is 13 residues.

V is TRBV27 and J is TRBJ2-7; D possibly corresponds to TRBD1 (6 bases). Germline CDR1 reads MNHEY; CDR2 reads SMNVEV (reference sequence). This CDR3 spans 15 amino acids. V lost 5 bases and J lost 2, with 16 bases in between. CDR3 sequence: CASSPNRDMPYEQYF. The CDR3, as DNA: TGTGCCAGCAGTCCCAACCGGGACATGCCCTACGAGCAGTACTTC.

The CDR3 region is CASSLGLGTYEQYF. DNA of the CDR3: TGTGCCAGCAGTTTGGGCCTCGGAACCTACGAGCAGTACTTC. The chain has TRBV28 and TRBJ2-7; D not resolved. The CDR3 is 14 residues long. Germline V gene data show CDR1 as MDHEN and CDR2 as SYDVKM. The germline V and J ends were trimmed by 3 bases and 2 bases, with 11 bases remaining between them. Supplemented by reference TRBV28 and TRBJ2-7, the full variable domain reads DVKVTQSSRYLVKRTGEKVFLECVQDMDHENMFWYRQDPGLGLRLIYFSYDVKMKEKGDIPEGYSVSREKKERFSLILESASTNQTSMYLCASSLGLGTYEQYFGPGTRLTVT.

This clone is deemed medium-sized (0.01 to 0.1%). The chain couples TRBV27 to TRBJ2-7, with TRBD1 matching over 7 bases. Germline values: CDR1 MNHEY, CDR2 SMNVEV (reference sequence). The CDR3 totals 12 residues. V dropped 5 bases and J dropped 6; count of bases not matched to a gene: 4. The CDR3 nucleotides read TGTGCCAGCAGTGTAACAGGGGTCGAGCAGTACTTC. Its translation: CASSVTGVEQYF.

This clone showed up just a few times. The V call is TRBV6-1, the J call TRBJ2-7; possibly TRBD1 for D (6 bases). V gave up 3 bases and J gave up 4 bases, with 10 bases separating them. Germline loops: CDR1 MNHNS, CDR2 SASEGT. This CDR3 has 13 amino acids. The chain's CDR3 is CASSDLQGYEQYF. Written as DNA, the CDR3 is TGTGCCAGCAGTGACCTACAGGGTTACGAGCAGTACTTC.

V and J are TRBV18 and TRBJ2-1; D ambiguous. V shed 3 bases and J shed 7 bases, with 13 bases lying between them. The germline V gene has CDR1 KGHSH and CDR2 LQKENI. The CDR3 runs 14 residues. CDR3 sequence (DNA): TGTGCCAGCTCACCCGGCCAAGGTGTGAATGAGCAGTTCTTC. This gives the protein CASSPGQGVNEQFF.

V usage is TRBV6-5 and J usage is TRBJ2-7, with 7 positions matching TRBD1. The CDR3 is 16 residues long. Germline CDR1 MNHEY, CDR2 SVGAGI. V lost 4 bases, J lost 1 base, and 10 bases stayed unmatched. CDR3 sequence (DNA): TGTGCCAGCAGTTTGACAGGGCAAGCCCCATCCTACGAGCAGTACTTC. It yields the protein CASSLTGQAPSYEQYF.

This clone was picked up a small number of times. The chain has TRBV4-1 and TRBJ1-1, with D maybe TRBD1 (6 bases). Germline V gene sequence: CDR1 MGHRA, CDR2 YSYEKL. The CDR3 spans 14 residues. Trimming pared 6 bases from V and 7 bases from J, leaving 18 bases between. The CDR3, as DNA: TGCGCCAGCAGATCGGCGGGGGGCCTGAGTGAAGCTTTCTTT. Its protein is CASRSAGGLSEAFF.

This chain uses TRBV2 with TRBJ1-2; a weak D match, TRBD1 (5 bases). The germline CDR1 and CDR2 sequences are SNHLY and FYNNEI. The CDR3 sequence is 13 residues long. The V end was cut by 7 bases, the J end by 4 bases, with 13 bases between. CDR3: CASKLEGPYGYTF. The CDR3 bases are TGTGCCAGCAAACTTGAGGGGCCCTATGGCTACACCTTC.

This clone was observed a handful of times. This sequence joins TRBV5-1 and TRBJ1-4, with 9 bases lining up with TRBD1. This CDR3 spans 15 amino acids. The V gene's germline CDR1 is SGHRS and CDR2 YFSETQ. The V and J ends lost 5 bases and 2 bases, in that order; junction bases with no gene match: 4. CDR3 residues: CASSPTGGTNEKLFF. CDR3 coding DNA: TGCGCCAGCAGTCCGACAGGGGGGACTAATGAAAAACTGTTTTTT. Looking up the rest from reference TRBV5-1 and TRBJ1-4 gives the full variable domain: KAGVTQTPRYLIKTRGQQVTLSCSPISGHRSVSWYQQTPGQGLQFLFEYFSETQRNKGNFPGRFSGRQFSNSRSEMNVSTLELGDSALYLCASSPTGGTNEKLFFGSGTQLSVL.

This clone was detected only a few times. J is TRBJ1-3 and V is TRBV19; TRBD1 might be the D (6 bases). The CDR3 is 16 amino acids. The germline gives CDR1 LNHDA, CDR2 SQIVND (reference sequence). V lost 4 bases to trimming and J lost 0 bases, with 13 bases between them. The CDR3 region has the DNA TGTGCCAGTAGTAGGGACAATACGAACTCTGGAAACACCATATATTTT. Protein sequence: CASSRDNTNSGNTIYF.